The T cell receptor (beta chain) under discussion was sequenced for a study of cytomegalovirus exposure and HLA in healthy donors. At the level of the study: The study's early data release held roughly 91 million unique TCRs from HLA-typed donors. Findings and caveats of the study: Reportedly, fewer N-insertions than the 666-donor mean appeared in an Asian-associated ancestry cluster in a later analysis.

PCR used 60 Vbeta primers and 13 Jbeta primers. In the original processing: In a later analysis, roughly 11 million of 60 million to 80 million unique beta chains occurred in at least two donors. Assay used: immunoSEQ multiplex PCR; TCRdb lists only in-frame clones, some missing. V, J and clone size reflect that table, while D and trimming were determined from the DNA. Its table records 55,000 to 85,000 clones. Details on this clone: The antigen is undetermined.

Donors sampled were nominally healthy, though unrecorded immune exposures were likely. The TCR comes from a female donor in good health and CMV-seropositive. The sample was PBMCs.

The CDR3, as DNA: TGCGCCAGCAGCCGAAGCGGACAGGGAGGCGAGACCCAGTACTTC. It yields the protein CASSRSGQGGETQYF. This rearrangement joins TRBV5-1 to TRBJ2-5; 8 bases agree with TRBD1. Germline V gives CDR1 SGHRS, CDR2 YFSETQ. Trimming at V came to 4 bases and at J to 5 bases, leaving 10 bases not matched to a gene. The CDR3 runs to 15 residues.